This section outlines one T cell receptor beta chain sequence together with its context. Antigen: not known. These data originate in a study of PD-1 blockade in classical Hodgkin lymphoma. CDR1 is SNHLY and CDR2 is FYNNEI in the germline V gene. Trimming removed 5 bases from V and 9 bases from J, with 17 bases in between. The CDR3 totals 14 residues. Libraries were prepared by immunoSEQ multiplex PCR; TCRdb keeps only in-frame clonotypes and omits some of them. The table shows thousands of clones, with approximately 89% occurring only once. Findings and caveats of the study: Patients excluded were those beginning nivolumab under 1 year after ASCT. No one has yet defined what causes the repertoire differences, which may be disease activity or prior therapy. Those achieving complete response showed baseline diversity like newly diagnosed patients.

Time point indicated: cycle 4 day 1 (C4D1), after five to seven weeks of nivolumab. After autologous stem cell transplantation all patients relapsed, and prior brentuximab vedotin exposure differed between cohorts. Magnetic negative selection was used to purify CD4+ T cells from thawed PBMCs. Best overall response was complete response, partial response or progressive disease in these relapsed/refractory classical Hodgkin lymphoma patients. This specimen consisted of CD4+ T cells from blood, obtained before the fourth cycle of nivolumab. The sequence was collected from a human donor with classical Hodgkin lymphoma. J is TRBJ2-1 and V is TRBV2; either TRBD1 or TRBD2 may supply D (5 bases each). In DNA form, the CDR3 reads TGTGCCAGCAGTAGGGACGCCTTGAGGGGTGAGCAGTTCTTC. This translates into CASSRDALRGEQFF.